The present T cell receptor beta chain was sequenced within a study of Ad26.COV2.S vaccination and SARS-CoV-2 variants. Study-wide results and caveats: Responses of spike-specific T cells (both CD8+ and CD4+) reportedly showed substantial breadth after vaccination.

Treatment described: around 19 received Ad26.COV2.S at low or high dose, single or two shots; 5 received placebo; per-sample allocation not given. It was on day 63 after the first vaccine or placebo injection that samples were taken. The CDR3 is 18 residues long. With V trimmed by 6 bases and J by 3 bases, 19 bases remained unmatched. The germline V gene encodes CDR1 MDHEN and CDR2 SYDVKM. Sequencing used immunoSEQ multiplex PCR; TCRdb keeps in-frame clones, though not all of them. The top ten clones hold about 1.6% of a sample with over 400,000 clones, around 93% of them seen once. As concerns this clone: Its antigen is unidentified.

The clonotype was recovered from a person between 18 and 65 years old who received the Ad26.COV2.S COVID-19 vaccine or a placebo. V usage is TRBV28 and J usage is TRBJ1-2; the match to TRBD1 covers 7 bases. Sequencing used peripheral blood, obtained in a trial of Ad26.COV2.S vaccine versus placebo. CDR3 sequence reads: CASSPRPGQSQAYYGYTF. CDR3 sequence (DNA): TGTGCCAGCAGCCCCCGACCGGGACAGAGCCAAGCGTACTATGGCTACACCTTC.